This T cell receptor (beta chain) was recovered during a study of CD8 T cells in ankylosing spondylitis. Broader study findings: Reportedly, matched ankylosing spondylitis synovial fluid was significantly enriched for disease-linked clones. Within ankylosing spondylitis blood, a TCR beta motif made up of roughly eight highly homologous variants appeared to be characteristic.

Libraries for TCR beta were made by quantitative 5'-RACE with molecular barcodes. TCRdb called the 5' RACE reads again in MiXCR, with one record for every CDR3 protein. This sample has about 400,000 distinct CDR3 sequences, with about 22% found just once. Germline trimming cut 5 bases from V and 6 bases from J; bases unmatched to any gene: 11. This CDR3 region has 14 residues. Per germline, CDR1 SGHRS and CDR2 YFSETQ. This clonotype showed up many times. The antigen is undetermined. The chain couples TRBV5-1 to TRBJ2-7; 7 positions match TRBD1. The receptor was isolated from a male donor with ankylosing spondylitis. Source material: blood, either unsorted or a sorted T cell fraction (not recorded which). DNA of the CDR3: TGCGCCAGCAGTCCCCCCCTTTCAGGGGGCGAGCAGTACTTC. Its protein is CASSPPLSGGEQYF. Full variable domain (remainder filled in from reference TRBV5-1 and TRBJ2-7): KAGVTQTPRYLIKTRGQQVTLSCSPISGHRSVSWYQQTPGQGLQFLFEYFSETQRNKGNFPGRFSGRQFSNSRSEMNVSTLELGDSALYLCASSPPLSGGEQYFGPGTRLTVT.